A single sample gave rise to the 4 T cell receptor beta chains below, sequenced in a study of T-cell memory formation after mild COVID-19 (dated by TCRdb to about 2021). Library method: 5' RACE. For sequencing, an Illumina NovaSeq 6000 was employed. In TCRdb, the public reads were trimmed at Q25 with fastp and aligned with MiXCR, with productive beta chains retained. Records with the same CDR3 protein are collapsed into one entry carrying the most frequent genes and DNA. For this sample there are roughly 400,000 distinct CDR3 sequences; roughly 18% appear just once. Of the sample, around a fifth is held by the ten largest clones. Sequencing input: PBMCs or a T cell subset sorted from them (not recorded which). These receptor sequences come from a man aged 18 to 30 who had mild COVID-19 (a few samples of this study predate the infection). The sample titles of this study are shuffled in the database, so cell type and time point are left out; the donor was told from shared clones.

Note on this clonotype: It is likely a read error: a sequence one base away is far more abundant. The V and J genes are TRBV12-3 or TRBV12-4 and TRBJ1-2, with D maybe TRBD1 (5 bases). The CDR3 covers 13 residues. V was cut by 5 bases and J by 3 bases, with 10 bases left in between. As DNA, the CDR3 is TGTGCCAGCAGTCTAGACAGCCACTATGGCTACACCTTC. This sequence encodes CASSLDSHYGYTF.

The chain combines TRBV3-1 with TRBJ1-1, with TRBD1 as a possible D gene (6 bases). The CDR3 loop spans 14 amino acids. V lost 1 base and J 5 bases, leaving 11 bases between the germline ends. The germline V gene has CDR1 LGHDT and CDR2 YNNKEL (reference sequence). The CDR3 sequence is CASSQAVRGTEAFF. CDR3 DNA sequence: TGTGCCAGCAGCCAAGCCGTCAGGGGAACTGAAGCTTTCTTT.

The chain joins TRBV10-3 to TRBJ1-2; D remains ambiguous. The CDR3 is made up of 12 amino acids. Germline V gene data show CDR1 as ENHRY and CDR2 as SYGVKD. The germline V and J ends were trimmed by 10 bases and 8 bases, with 17 bases remaining between them. CDR3 DNA sequence: TGTGCCACCGAAGACAATTCCCTCGGCTACACCTTC. It encodes CATEDNSLGYTF.

The genes are TRBV20-1 and TRBJ2-7; tentative D call: TRBD1 (5 bases). V lost 3 bases to trimming and J lost 9 bases, with 21 bases between them. CDR1 is DFQATT, CDR2 SNEGSKA, per germline (reference sequence). The CDR3 has 14 amino acids. CDR3 sequence: CSASGQGLPEVQYF. CDR3 in DNA: TGCAGTGCTAGCGGGCAGGGTCTACCTGAGGTGCAGTACTTC.